The 31 T cell receptor beta chains below all came from one sample that was sequenced in a study of shared clonotypes between healthy human individuals. Profiling relied on immunoSEQ multiplex PCR, and the TCRdb table lists in-frame clones only, not all of them. This repertoire shows around 720,000 clones, 55% to 85% found once; its top ten account for around 1.8%. What was sequenced was memory CD4+ T cells sorted from blood. Subset of the sample: CD45RA-negative fraction. These receptors all come from a woman aged 25 to 39 in good health.

This clone was seen just once. J is TRBJ1-1 and V is TRBV10-1; tentatively, D is TRBD1 (6 bases). The CDR3 runs 15 residues. V dropped 4 bases and J dropped 5 bases, with 17 bases sitting between them. Per germline, CDR1 WNHNN and CDR2 SYGVQD (reference sequence). The CDR3 reads CASSAGTTGKTEAFF. Written as DNA, the CDR3 is TGCGCCAGCAGTGCGGGGACAACCGGTAAGACTGAAGCTTTCTTT.

Details on this clone: This likely stems from a read error, as it lies one base from a far larger clone. The CDR3 sequence is CASSPSGLLSSYNEQFF. The CDR3, as DNA: TGTGCCAGCAGTCCCTCCGGACTCCTGAGCTCCTACAATGAGCAGTTCTTC. The chain recombines TRBV27 with TRBJ2-1; TRBD2 is a possible D gene (5 bases). The CDR3 length is 17 residues. Germline assignment: CDR1 MNHEY and CDR2 SMNVEV (reference sequence). Between the trimmed V and J ends, which lost 5 bases and 0 bases, there was a span of 17 bases.

This sequence joins TRBV2 and TRBJ1-1, with D perhaps matching TRBD1 (5 bases). The CDR3 is 15 amino acids. V dropped 6 bases and J dropped 2 bases, with 16 bases sitting between them. Germline values: CDR1 SNHLY, CDR2 FYNNEI. The CDR3 protein is CASSPGTAANTEAFF. The CDR3 region has the DNA TGTGCCAGCAGCCCCGGGACGGCAGCCAACACTGAAGCTTTCTTT.

This chain uses TRBV28 with TRBJ1-4; D is ambiguous. V was shortened by 6 bases and J by 5 bases, with 19 bases between the two germline ends. The CDR3 loop spans 16 amino acids. Germline CDR1 reads MDHEN; CDR2 reads SYDVKM. The DNA for the CDR3 is TGTGCCAGCAGAAATAGAAACGTAATTCCGAATGAAAAACTGTTTTTT. Its protein is CASRNRNVIPNEKLFF.

On this clone: A much larger clone sits a single nucleotide away, making a read error possible. The genes are TRBV14 and TRBJ2-2; TRBD2 matches 14 bases. V lost 5 bases, J lost 4 bases, and 0 bases stayed unmatched. The germline gives CDR1 SGHDN, CDR2 FVKESK. The CDR3 sequence is 15 residues long. The CDR3 loop reads CASSGTSGSTGELFF. CDR3 in DNA: TGTGCCAGCAGCGGGACTAGCGGGAGCACCGGGGAGCTGTTTTTT.

This clone has more than one count but fewer than ten. The same CDR3 can be traced to other DNA sequences in this sample. The chain is built from TRBV11-2 and TRBJ2-5; possible D gene TRBD2, 5 bases. Germline lookup yields CDR1 SGHAT and CDR2 FQNNGV. CDR3 size: 13 residues. V lost 6 bases to trimming and J lost 5 bases, with 13 bases between them. The DNA of the CDR3 is TGTGCCAGCAGTCTTGGGGAGTGGGAGACCCAGTACTTC. Protein product: CASSLGEWETQYF.

At least ten counts were recorded for this clone. The CDR3 is CASSQYGGNYGYTF. The CDR3 DNA sequence: TGTGCCAGCAGCCAATACGGGGGAAACTATGGCTACACCTTC. The chain is built from TRBV14 and TRBJ1-2; perhaps TRBD1 as D (5 bases). In germline, CDR1 is SGHDN, CDR2 FVKESK. The CDR3 extends over 14 amino acids. V was shortened by 2 bases and J by 2 bases, with 9 bases between the two germline ends.

V usage is TRBV7-8 and J usage is TRBJ2-7, with D perhaps TRBD2 (5 bases). The CDR3 length is 14 residues. Germline values: CDR1 SGHVS, CDR2 FQNEAQ. Trimming took 3 bases from V and 4 from J, leaving 13 bases between them. For the CDR3, the DNA is TGTGCCAGCAGCTTGGCCTCCCTAGCATACGAGCAGTACTTC. It translates to CASSLASLAYEQYF.

This clone was picked up a small number of times. The chain has TRBV7-2 and TRBJ2-7; D gene ambiguous. CDR3 length: 14 residues. V shed 2 bases and J shed 2 bases, with 10 bases lying between them. Per the germline V gene, CDR1 is SGHTA and CDR2 is FQGNSA. CDR3 nucleotide sequence: TGTGCCAGCAGCTTAAGGCAGGCCCCCTACGAGCAGTACTTC. It translates to CASSLRQAPYEQYF.

V gene TRBV28 combines with J gene TRBJ1-2, with D perhaps TRBD1 (6 bases). V gave up 2 bases and J gave up 8 bases, with 21 bases separating them. The CDR3 spans 16 residues. Per germline, CDR1 MDHEN and CDR2 SYDVKM. CDR3 DNA sequence: TGTGCCAGCAGTTTACAACGGGGGGCGCAGATTCCGGGCTACACCTTC. Its translation: CASSLQRGAQIPGYTF.

This chain links TRBV2 with TRBJ2-3, with D possibly being TRBD2 (5 bases). The CDR3 extends over 15 amino acids. V lost 4 bases and J 1 base, leaving 12 bases between the germline ends. Germline V gene data show CDR1 as SNHLY and CDR2 as FYNNEI. CDR3 amino acids: CASSGERSRTDTQYF. In DNA form, the CDR3 reads TGTGCCAGCAGTGGGGAGCGGAGCCGCACAGATACGCAGTATTTT.

J is TRBJ2-2 and V is TRBV4-1; 9 bases align to TRBD2. The germline V gene encodes CDR1 MGHRA and CDR2 YSYEKL. V dropped 0 bases and J dropped 1; count of bases not matched to a gene: 12. The CDR3 extends over 20 amino acids. The CDR3: CASSQDWLAGRVENTGELFF. The CDR3 nucleotides are TGCGCCAGCAGCCAAGATTGGCTAGCGGGGCGTGTTGAGAACACCGGGGAGCTGTTTTTT.

The rearrangement uses TRBV10-2 and TRBJ2-1; 8 nucleotides match TRBD2. The CDR3 consists of 16 residues. V was pared by 6 bases and J by 8 bases, with 15 bases of the junction left unmatched. Germline CDR1 reads WSHSY; CDR2 reads SAAADI. The CDR3 DNA reads TGCGCCAGCAGCGTTGCCACTAGCGGATTAGGGGATGAGCAGTTCTTC. Protein: CASSVATSGLGDEQFF.

In its sample, this clone was seen a few times. DNA for the CDR3: TGTGCCAGCAGGTCGGACAGGGGGCATGCAGATACGCAGTATTTT. Its protein product is CASRSDRGHADTQYF. The chain combines TRBV28 with TRBJ2-3, with 11 nucleotides matching TRBD1. Germline lookup yields CDR1 MDHEN and CDR2 SYDVKM. The CDR3 loop spans 15 amino acids. J lost 4 bases, V lost 6 bases, and 6 bases had no gene match.

The chain joins TRBV15 to TRBJ2-3, with D tentatively TRBD1 (5 bases). Germline assignment: CDR1 LNHNV and CDR2 YYDKDF (reference sequence). This CDR3 comprises 16 residues. V was trimmed by 0 bases and J by 0 bases, leaving 10 bases between them. The CDR3 sequence is CATSRDRGPSTDTQYF. DNA for the CDR3: TGTGCCACCAGCAGAGATAGGGGCCCTAGCACAGATACGCAGTATTTT.

The chain has TRBV19 and TRBJ2-1; 10 bases match TRBD2. The V segment lost 6 bases and the J segment 8 bases; nucleotides outside the gene matches: 16. The length of the CDR3 is 17 residues. Germline CDR1 is LNHDA and CDR2 is SQIVND (reference sequence). The CDR3 DNA is TGTGCCAGTAGCGAAATAGCGGGAGGCTCGCGGGGGGATGAGCAGTTCTTC. Amino acid sequence: CASSEIAGGSRGDEQFF.

This chain connects TRBV5-1 to TRBJ2-1; TRBD1 matches 10 bases. With 1 base clipped from V and 8 bases from J, the junction kept 9 bases outside the gene matches. Germline V gene lookup returns CDR1 SGHRS and CDR2 YFSETQ. This CDR3 contains 16 residues. CDR3 amino acids: CASSLSAGQGIDEQFF. CDR3 bases: TGCGCCAGCAGCTTGAGCGCGGGACAGGGGATTGATGAGCAGTTCTTC.

The V and J genes are TRBV15 and TRBJ2-3; D unclear. CDR1 and CDR2 from the germline V gene are LNHNV and YYDKDF (reference sequence). V lost 0 bases and J lost 4, with 5 bases in between. The CDR3 spans 13 residues. CDR3 nucleotide sequence: TGTGCCACCAGCAGAGATATTTCAGATACGCAGTATTTT. Translated, it gives CATSRDISDTQYF.

The genes are TRBV9 and TRBJ1-2, with a tentative D call TRBD1 (5 bases). The length of the CDR3 is 15 residues. Trimming removed 0 bases from V and 5 bases from J, with 14 bases in between. The germline gives CDR1 SGDLS, CDR2 YYNGEE. DNA for the CDR3: TGTGCCAGCAGCGTAGAAGGAGCAGGGTGGTATGGCTACACCTTC. Translated: CASSVEGAGWYGYTF. The full variable domain, in which reference TRBV9 and TRBJ1-2 provide the parts outside the CDR3, is DSGVTQTPKHLITATGQRVTLRCSPRSGDLSVYWYQQSLDQGLQFLIQYYNGEERAKGNILERFSAQQFPDLHSELNLSSLELGDSALYFCASSVEGAGWYGYTFGSGTRLTVV.

The chain employs TRBV30 and TRBJ2-7, with TRBD1 as a possible D gene (7 bases). V lost 4 bases and J 5 bases, leaving 12 bases between the germline ends. CDR3 length: 12 residues. Germline CDR1 reads GTSNPN; CDR2 reads SVGIG (reference sequence). The DNA of the CDR3 is TGTGCCTGGAACAGGGGAGGCAACGAGCAGTACTTC. Translated: CAWNRGGNEQYF.

The chain has TRBV10-3 and TRBJ2-7; TRBD2 matches at 11 bases. The V gene's germline CDR1 is ENHRY and CDR2 SYGVKD. With V trimmed by 0 bases and J by 6 bases, 1 base remained unmatched. The CDR3 loop spans 14 amino acids. CDR3 loop: CAISESGLAGEQYF. The CDR3 nucleotides read TGTGCCATCAGTGAGTCCGGACTAGCGGGCGAGCAGTACTTC.

Regarding this clone: The sample holds other DNA sequences that translate to the same CDR3. The rearrangement uses TRBV19 and TRBJ2-7; D is unresolved. The CDR3 extends over 14 amino acids. Trimming took off 2 bases at V and 1 base at J, with 9 bases between the two ends. Germline V lookup: CDR1 LNHDA, CDR2 SQIVND (reference sequence). The CDR3 protein is CASSIHVSSYEQYF. The CDR3 DNA reads TGTGCCAGTAGTATACACGTTAGTTCCTACGAGCAGTACTTC.

V usage is TRBV6-5 and J usage is TRBJ2-7; 7 nucleotides match TRBD2. Trimming at V came to 7 bases and at J to 0 bases, leaving 9 bases not matched to a gene. The CDR3 length is 15 residues. Germline V gene data show CDR1 as MNHEY and CDR2 as SVGAGI. CDR3 sequence (DNA): TGTGCCAGCACCACCGGGGGGAGTAACTCCTACGAGCAGTACTTC. Amino acid sequence: CASTTGGSNSYEQYF.

As concerns this clone: A clone one base away is much larger, so this may be a read error. Other DNA sequences within the sample encode an identical CDR3. This rearrangement joins TRBV5-1 to TRBJ1-3; 7 nucleotides match TRBD1. The J segment lost 3 bases and the V segment lost 4 bases, leaving 4 bases of the junction unmatched. The CDR3 is 14 amino acids. Germline-derived CDR1 and CDR2 are SGHRS and YFSETQ. The CDR3 sequence is CASSPGTDGNTIYF. CDR3 DNA: TGCGCCAGCAGCCCAGGGACAGATGGAAACACCATATATTTT.

The gene calls are TRBV5-1 and TRBJ1-3; 8 bases agree with TRBD1. This CDR3 contains 21 residues. V dropped 0 bases and J dropped 0; count of bases not matched to a gene: 17. The germline CDR1 and CDR2 sequences are SGHRS and YFSETQ. The DNA for the CDR3 is TGCGCCAGCAGCTTGGGTGAGATGGACAGGGATGCCTGGGGCTCTGGAAACACCATATATTTT. This gives the protein CASSLGEMDRDAWGSGNTIYF.

The chain's CDR3 is CATSIAGTNTGELFF. The CDR3 DNA is TGTGCCACGAGTATAGCGGGAACGAACACCGGGGAGCTGTTTTTT. The chain carries TRBV10-3 and TRBJ2-2; 8 bases line up with TRBD2. This CDR3 comprises 15 residues. V dropped 10 bases and J dropped 0; count of bases not matched to a gene: 7. Per germline, CDR1 ENHRY and CDR2 SYGVKD.

J is TRBJ2-5 and V is TRBV5-1, with D possibly being TRBD2 (5 bases). The CDR3 runs 15 residues. Germline V gives CDR1 SGHRS, CDR2 YFSETQ. V lost 4 bases and J lost 4, with 17 bases in between. The CDR3 spells CASSPRYGERETQYF. The CDR3 nucleotides are TGCGCCAGCAGCCCCCGATATGGGGAGCGAGAGACCCAGTACTTC.

V is TRBV5-1 and J is TRBJ2-1; 7 bases map to TRBD2. Trimming at V came to 0 bases and at J to 0 bases, leaving 6 bases not matched to a gene. The CDR3 length is 17 residues. The germline CDR1 and CDR2 sequences are SGHRS and YFSETQ. The CDR3 sequence: CASSLAPSGNSYNEQFF. In DNA form, the CDR3 reads TGCGCCAGCAGCTTGGCCCCTAGCGGTAACTCCTACAATGAGCAGTTCTTC.

This clone was recorded many times. The genes are TRBV5-1 and TRBJ2-1; D gene unclear. The ends were cut back, 0 bases at V and 0 bases at J, with 7 bases in the middle. This CDR3 spans 15 amino acids. The V gene's germline CDR1 is SGHRS and CDR2 YFSETQ. CDR3 sequence: CASSLDALSYNEQFF. The CDR3 coding sequence is TGCGCCAGCAGCTTGGATGCGCTCTCCTACAATGAGCAGTTCTTC.

V gene TRBV7-2 combines with J gene TRBJ2-7; D perhaps matches TRBD1 (7 bases). Looked up from germline, CDR1 is SGHTA and CDR2 is FQGNSA. V lost 1 base to trimming and J lost 5 bases, with 12 bases between them. The CDR3 extends over 14 amino acids. The CDR3 region is CASSLGGRGDEQYF. The CDR3 nucleotides read TGTGCCAGCAGCTTAGGGGGCAGGGGGGACGAGCAGTACTTC.

The V and J genes are TRBV5-1 and TRBJ1-2; a weak D match, TRBD1 (6 bases). CDR1 SGHRS and CDR2 YFSETQ come from the germline V gene. CDR3 size: 15 residues. V dropped 0 bases and J dropped 2 bases, with 11 bases sitting between them. For the CDR3, the DNA is TGCGCCAGCAGCTTGGTGACAGGAGCGAACTATGGCTACACCTTC. Translating it yields CASSLVTGANYGYTF.